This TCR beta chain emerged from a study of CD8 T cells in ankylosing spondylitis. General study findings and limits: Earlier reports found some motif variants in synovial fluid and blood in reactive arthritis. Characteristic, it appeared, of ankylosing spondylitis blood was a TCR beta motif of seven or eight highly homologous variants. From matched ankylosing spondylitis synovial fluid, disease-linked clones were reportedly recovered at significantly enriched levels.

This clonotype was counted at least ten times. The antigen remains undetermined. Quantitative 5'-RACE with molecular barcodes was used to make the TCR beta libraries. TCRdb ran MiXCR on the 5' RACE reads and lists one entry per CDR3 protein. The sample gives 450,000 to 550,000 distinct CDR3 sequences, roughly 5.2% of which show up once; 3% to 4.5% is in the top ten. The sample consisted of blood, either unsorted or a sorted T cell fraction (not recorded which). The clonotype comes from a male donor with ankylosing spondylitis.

CDR3 DNA sequence: TGCAGTGCCGCGAGGCAGGCGGGGGAAACTGAAGCTTTCTTT. It is translated as CSAARQAGETEAFF. The chain recombines TRBV20-1 with TRBJ1-1; D might be TRBD1 (5 bases). Germline values: CDR1 DFQATT, CDR2 SNEGSKA (reference sequence). The ends were cut back, 6 bases at V and 5 bases at J, with 19 bases in the middle. The CDR3 has 14 residues.